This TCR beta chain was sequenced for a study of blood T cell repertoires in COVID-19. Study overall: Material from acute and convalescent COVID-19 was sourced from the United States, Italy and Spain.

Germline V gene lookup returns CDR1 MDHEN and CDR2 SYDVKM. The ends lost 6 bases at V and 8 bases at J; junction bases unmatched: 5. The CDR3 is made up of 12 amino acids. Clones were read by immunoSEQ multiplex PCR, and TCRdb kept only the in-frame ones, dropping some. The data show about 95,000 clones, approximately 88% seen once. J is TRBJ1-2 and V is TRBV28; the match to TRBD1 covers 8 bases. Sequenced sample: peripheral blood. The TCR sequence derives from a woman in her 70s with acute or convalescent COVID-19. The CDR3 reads CASSTGGRGYTF. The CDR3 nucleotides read TGTGCCAGCAGCACAGGGGGTCGAGGCTACACCTTC.